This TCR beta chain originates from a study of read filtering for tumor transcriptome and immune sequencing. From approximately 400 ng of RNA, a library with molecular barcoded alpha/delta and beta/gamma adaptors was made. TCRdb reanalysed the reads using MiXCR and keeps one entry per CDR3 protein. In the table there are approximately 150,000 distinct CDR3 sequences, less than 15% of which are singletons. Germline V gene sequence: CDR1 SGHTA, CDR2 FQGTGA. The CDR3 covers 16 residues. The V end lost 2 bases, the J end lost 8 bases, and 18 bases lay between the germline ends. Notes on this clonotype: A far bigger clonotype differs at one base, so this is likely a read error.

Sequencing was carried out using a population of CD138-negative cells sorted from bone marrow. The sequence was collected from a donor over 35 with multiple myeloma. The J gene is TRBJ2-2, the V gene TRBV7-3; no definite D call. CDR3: CASSLSLARGDGELFF. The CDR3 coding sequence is TGTGCCAGCAGCTTATCCCTGGCCAGAGGTGATGGGGAGCTGTTTTTT.